This T cell receptor beta chain was found in a study of identical twins' blood T cells. Study-wide background: Some 12 libraries, six alpha and six beta, gave about 49 million reads.

Study-wide results and limits: Twin similarity might stem from environmental factors, not only genetics.

Likely shared infections and vaccines: all three twin pairs were reared together. One entry per CDR3 protein, called by TCRdb with MiXCR from the 5' RACE reads. Altogether a few hundred thousand distinct CDR3 sequences are present, over 25% being singletons, with the ten largest covering 6% to 7%. The CDR3 covers 15 residues. Looked up from germline, CDR1 is MDHEN and CDR2 is SYDVKM. With 4 bases clipped from V and 3 bases from J, the junction kept 5 bases outside the gene matches. Turning to this clonotype: Its cognate antigen is unknown.

The rearrangement joins TRBV28 to TRBJ1-3, with TRBD1 matching over 8 bases. Sequencing was done on a sample of PBMCs. The sequence derives from a woman aged 18 to 49 in good health. For the CDR3, the DNA is TGTGCCAGCAGTTCCCAGGGGGCGCGTGGAAACACCATATATTTT. Translation: CASSSQGARGNTIYF.